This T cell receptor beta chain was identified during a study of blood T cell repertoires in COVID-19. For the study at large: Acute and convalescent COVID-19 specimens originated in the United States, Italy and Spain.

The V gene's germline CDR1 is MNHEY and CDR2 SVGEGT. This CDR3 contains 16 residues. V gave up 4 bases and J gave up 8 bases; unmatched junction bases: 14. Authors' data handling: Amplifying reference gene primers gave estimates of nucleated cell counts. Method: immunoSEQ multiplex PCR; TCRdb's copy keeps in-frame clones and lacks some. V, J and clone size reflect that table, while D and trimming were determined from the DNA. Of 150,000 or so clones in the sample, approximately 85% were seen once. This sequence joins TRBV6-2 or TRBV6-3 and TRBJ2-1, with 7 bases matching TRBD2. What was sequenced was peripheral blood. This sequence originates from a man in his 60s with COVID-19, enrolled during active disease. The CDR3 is CASSSPGAGSLYEQFF. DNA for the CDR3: TGTGCCAGCAGTTCCCCCGGAGCGGGGAGTCTCTATGAGCAGTTCTTC.